This T cell receptor beta chain was documented in a study of T-cell reconstitution after alpha-beta-depleted transplantation in children. Study results and caveats: Some patients showed high day-60 TCRbeta diversity, which derived from surviving recipient T cells and thymic progenitors. The origin of alpha-beta T cells about two months after transplant was reportedly several hundred expanded graft clones. Newly produced T cells mostly provided counts and TCRbeta diversity after one year, as hyperexpanded clones declined.

The V end lost 8 bases, the J end lost 9 bases, and 14 bases lay between the germline ends. The CDR3 length is 12 residues. The germline V gene has CDR1 WSHSY and CDR2 SAAADI. This clonotype appeared once. Its antigen is currently unknown. The TCRbeta library incorporated unique molecular identifiers. MiXCR was run by TCRdb on the PCR reads, yielding one entry per CDR3 protein. The table records 300,000 to 400,000 distinct CDR3 sequences, around 15% of them present only once. The receptor comes from a male patient aged 2-15 years who had a stem cell transplant for acute lymphoblastic leukemia, so the T cells may come from the graft donor. Material: PBMCs, mostly from graft donor cells, obtained 360 days after TCRalphabeta/CD19-depleted stem cell transplant. The chain couples TRBV10-2 to TRBJ2-1; D remains ambiguous. CDR3 DNA: TGCGCCAGCTGTAGTATGAGCCTTGAGCAGTTCTTC. It specifies CASCSMSLEQFF.